This T cell receptor (beta chain) was sequenced in a study of T cells in Graves' hyperthyroidism and ophthalmopathy. Authors of the study amplified TCR beta CDR3 regions from RNA transcripts. A first-round RT-PCR of the TCR CDR3 used the HTBI primer set. A single record per CDR3 protein comes from TCRdb applying MiXCR to the multiplex PCR reads. The table has 800,000 or so distinct CDR3 sequences, roughly 40% seen once. This clonotype was recorded a few times. This CDR3 spans 15 amino acids. Germline V gene sequence: CDR1 LGHNA, CDR2 YNFKEQ. Trimming at V came to 0 bases and at J to 7 bases, leaving 6 bases not matched to a gene.

Sequenced material: blood. The genes are TRBV4-2 and TRBJ1-1; 9 nucleotides match TRBD1. The origin of this receptor is a young man with Graves' hyperthyroidism. CDR3 nucleotide sequence: TGTGCCAGCAGCCAAGATATACAGGGACAGGGTGAAGCTTTCTTT. It codes for CASSQDIQGQGEAFF.